This T cell receptor (beta chain) was recovered during a study of shared clonotypes between healthy human individuals. Study outcomes and limitations: Clonotype sharing among donors was expected to depend on sequencing depth.

Per the germline V gene, CDR1 is SEHNR and CDR2 is FQNEAQ (reference sequence). V shed 5 bases and J 1 base; nucleotides not matched to a gene: 5. CDR3 size: 14 residues. Some clones are missing from TCRdb's copy, which holds only in-frame ones; the method was immunoSEQ multiplex PCR. Among about 990,000 clones, 70% to 80% were seen once, and the ten largest hold 0.5% to 0.65%. In regard to this clone: Antigen: not known.

The chain uses TRBV7-9 and TRBJ2-7, with TRBD1 identical over 7 bases. The sample comprised memory CD4+ T cells from PBMCs. Subset in this sample: CD45RA-negative fraction. This receptor was taken from a young man in good health. Some clones in this sample may be carry-over from other donors' samples. CDR3 region: CASSIRDRSYEQYF. Written as DNA, the CDR3 is TGTGCCAGCAGCATCCGGGACAGATCCTACGAGCAGTACTTC. The full variable domain, in which reference TRBV7-9 and TRBJ2-7 provide the parts outside the CDR3, is DTGVSQNPRHKITKRGQNVTFRCDPISEHNRLYWYRQTLGQGPEFLTYFQNEAQLEKSRLLSDRFSAERPKGSFSTLEIQRTEQGDSAMYLCASSIRDRSYEQYFGPGTRLTVT.